The 11 T cell receptor beta chains reported below all come from one sample, sequenced in a study of cytomegalovirus exposure and HLA in healthy donors. Researchers ran the PCR with 60 Vbeta and 13 Jbeta primers. The table came from immunoSEQ multiplex PCR; TCRdb's copy has only in-frame clones and leaves some out. The sample lists about 180,000 clones, more than 60% occurring once. Input material: PBMCs. The receptor source for this set is a man aged 18 to 35 in good health and CMV-seronegative.

V and J are TRBV6-1 and TRBJ2-3; the D gene is possibly TRBD1 (6 bases). The CDR3 is 13 residues long. The germline V gene encodes CDR1 MNHNS and CDR2 SASEGT. Trimming took 5 bases from V and 4 from J, leaving 10 bases between them. In DNA, the CDR3 is TGTGCCAGCAGTAGAACAGGGTCAGATACGCAGTATTTT. Protein product: CASSRTGSDTQYF.

V usage is TRBV7-9 and J usage is TRBJ2-7; possible D gene TRBD2, 5 bases. Deletions cut 0 bases from V and 12 bases from J, with 21 bases between. Per germline, CDR1 SEHNR and CDR2 FQNEAQ (reference sequence). The CDR3 length is 15 residues. The DNA of the CDR3 is TGTGCCAGCAGCTTAGCGGACGGTGAGGGAAGAGAGGCGTACTTC. Its protein is CASSLADGEGREAYF.

The CDR3 nucleotides are TGTGCCAGCAGCCGTCCCCAGACAGGCTACGAGCAGTACTTC. This gives the protein CASSRPQTGYEQYF. V usage is TRBV6-5 and J usage is TRBJ2-7; D may be TRBD1 (6 bases). The CDR3 totals 14 residues. The V end was cut by 6 bases, the J end by 3 bases, with 15 bases between. Germline V CDR1 and CDR2: MNHEY, SVGAGI.

The rearrangement links TRBV6-5 to TRBJ1-6, with D tentatively TRBD1 (6 bases). CDR3 length: 13 residues. Germline V CDR1 and CDR2: MNHEY, SVGAGI. The V end lost 6 bases, the J end lost 4 bases, and 7 bases lay between the germline ends. CDR3 bases: TGTGCCAGCAGCGACAGGTATAATTCACCCCTCCACTTT. Translated, it gives CASSDRYNSPLHF.

The rearrangement uses TRBV7-6 and TRBJ2-2; D is unresolved. The CDR3 extends over 16 amino acids. Germline V CDR1 and CDR2: SGHVS, FNYEAQ. V shed 5 bases and J shed 1 base, with 14 bases lying between them. The CDR3, as DNA: TGTGCCAGCAGCCCCCCGAGATCCGGGAACACCGGGGAGCTGTTTTTT. It codes for CASSPPRSGNTGELFF.

The chain joins TRBV19 to TRBJ2-3; 12 bases fit TRBD1. CDR3 length: 16 residues. V shed 0 bases and J 4 bases; nucleotides not matched to a gene: 2. Germline values: CDR1 LNHDA, CDR2 SQIVND (reference sequence). The CDR3 is CASSIDGTGGPDTQYF. In DNA form, the CDR3 reads TGTGCCAGTAGTATAGATGGGACAGGGGGCCCAGATACGCAGTATTTT.

Only a few counts were recorded for this clone. The V call is TRBV6-6, the J call TRBJ1-1; D is undetermined. The CDR3 extends over 13 amino acids. With 7 bases removed from V and 3 bases from J, the gap between germline ends came to 12 bases. CDR1 is MNHNY, CDR2 SVGAGI, per germline (reference sequence). CDR3 coding DNA: TGTGCCAGCATGAGTTTGGTTGACACTGAAGCTTTCTTT. Its translation is CASMSLVDTEAFF.

The chain uses TRBV6-5 and TRBJ1-3; D call uncertain. The CDR3 is 15 amino acids. CDR1 MNHEY and CDR2 SVGAGI come from the germline V gene. V was pared by 2 bases and J by 2 bases, with 10 bases between. CDR3 bases: TGTGCCAGCAGTTACGGGCGAAACCCTGGAAACACCATATATTTT. Its translation: CASSYGRNPGNTIYF.

The chain recombines TRBV20-1 with TRBJ1-2; D is unresolved. The CDR3 is 11 amino acids. The V gene lost 5 bases and the J gene lost 2 bases, with 6 bases spanning the gap. CDR1 is DFQATT and CDR2 is SNEGSKA in the germline V gene (reference sequence). As DNA, the CDR3 is TGCAGTGCTTCCAGGAACTATGGCTACACCTTC. Translation gives CSASRNYGYTF.

The chain links TRBV15 to TRBJ1-2; 11 bases are a match to TRBD1. V lost 0 bases and J lost 7; bases outside the gene matches: 1. This CDR3 has 14 residues. The germline CDR1 and CDR2 sequences are LNHNV and YYDKDF (reference sequence). The CDR3 DNA reads as TGTGCCACCAGCAGAGAGGGACAGGGGGTTGGCTACACCTTC. It yields the protein CATSREGQGVGYTF.

This chain uses TRBV4-2 with TRBJ2-1, with 9 bases that match TRBD2. With V trimmed by 0 bases and J by 2 bases, 2 bases remained unmatched. The CDR3 extends over 16 amino acids. The germline gives CDR1 LGHNA, CDR2 YNFKEQ. Here the CDR3 DNA reads TGTGCCAGCAGCCAAGATCCTAGCGGGACCTACAATGAGCAGTTCTTC. Translated: CASSQDPSGTYNEQFF.